A single sample gave rise to the 24 T cell receptor beta chains below, sequenced in a study of blood T cell repertoires in COVID-19. Generated by immunoSEQ multiplex PCR, the TCRdb table keeps only in-frame clones and is missing some. The sample has 180,000 or so clones, roughly 88% seen once. Sequenced: peripheral blood. Every receptor here comes from a man aged 55 to 70 with acute or convalescent COVID-19.

V gene TRBV19 combines with J gene TRBJ1-5, with D tentatively TRBD1 (6 bases). Trimming pared 4 bases from V and 5 bases from J, leaving 6 bases between. Germline V lookup: CDR1 LNHDA, CDR2 SQIVND (reference sequence). The CDR3 totals 12 residues. The CDR3 loop reads CASSNRDQPQHF. The CDR3 coding sequence is TGTGCCAGTAGTAACAGGGATCAGCCCCAGCATTTT.

The V and J genes are TRBV7-2 and TRBJ2-1, with D possibly matching TRBD1 (7 bases). V was cut by 5 bases and J by 0 bases, with 14 bases left in between. The CDR3 is made up of 16 amino acids. Germline values: CDR1 SGHTA, CDR2 FQGNSA. The CDR3 nucleotides read TGTGCCAGCAGCCCGAACAGGGGAGGCTCCTACAATGAGCAGTTCTTC. This translates into CASSPNRGGSYNEQFF.

In this sample, this clone turned up once. The chain combines TRBV9 with TRBJ2-1; 10 positions agree with TRBD2. The CDR3 is 16 residues long. Germline CDR1 SGDLS, CDR2 YYNGEE. J was trimmed by 8 bases and V by 0 bases; bases with no gene match: 8. The CDR3 region has the DNA TGTGCCAGCAGCGTAGGAGCGGGAGGGCCCTCAGATGAGCAGTTCTTC. Its translation: CASSVGAGGPSDEQFF. Full variable domain (remainder filled in from reference TRBV9 and TRBJ2-1): DSGVTQTPKHLITATGQRVTLRCSPRSGDLSVYWYQQSLDQGLQFLIQYYNGEERAKGNILERFSAQQFPDLHSELNLSSLELGDSALYFCASSVGAGGPSDEQFFGPGTRLTVL.

This chain joins TRBV5-1 and TRBJ2-7, with 7 positions matching TRBD1. CDR1 is SGHRS and CDR2 is YFSETQ in the germline V gene. Unmatched junction bases numbered 5, after V lost 1 base and J lost 1 base. The CDR3 loop spans 15 amino acids. CDR3 DNA: TGCGCCAGCAGCTTGACAGGGGTGGGATCCTACGAGCAGTACTTC. Translating gives CASSLTGVGSYEQYF.

In this sample, this clone turned up once. The sample holds other DNA sequences that translate to the same CDR3. V gene TRBV18 combines with J gene TRBJ2-2, with 7 bases matching TRBD1. The CDR3 consists of 15 residues. The ends lost 6 bases at V and 2 bases at J; junction bases unmatched: 6. CDR1 and CDR2 (germline): KGHSH, LQKENI. CDR3 DNA sequence: TGTGCCAGCTCCCTGGACAGGACAAACACCGGGGAGCTGTTTTTT. Translated: CASSLDRTNTGELFF.

The V gene is TRBV12-5, the J gene TRBJ1-1; 8 positions agree with TRBD1. Looked up from germline, CDR1 is LGHNT and CDR2 is FRNRAP. Trimming cost V 0 bases and J 0 bases; bases outside gene matches: 12. This CDR3 is 19 amino acids long. The chain's CDR3 is CASGLVRLGDRILNTEAFF. The CDR3 nucleotides read TGTGCTAGTGGTTTGGTAAGGTTAGGGGACAGGATTTTGAACACTGAAGCTTTCTTT. The full variable domain, its missing parts supplied by reference TRBV12-5 and TRBJ1-1, is DARVTQTPRHKVTEMGQEVTMRCQPILGHNTVFWYRQTMMQGLELLAYFRNRAPLDDSGMPKDRFSAEMPDATLATLKIQPSEPRDSAVYFCASGLVRLGDRILNTEAFFGQGTRLTVV.

The J gene is TRBJ2-7, the V gene TRBV6-5; TRBD2 aligns across 10 bases. Germline V gene lookup returns CDR1 MNHEY and CDR2 SVGAGI. V dropped 6 bases and J dropped 6; count of bases not matched to a gene: 5. The CDR3 loop spans 13 amino acids. CDR3 loop: CASRTGLAVEQYF. The CDR3 DNA reads TGTGCCAGCAGAACTGGACTAGCGGTCGAGCAGTACTTC.

The V and J genes are TRBV4-1 and TRBJ1-5; maybe TRBD1 (5 bases). Germline CDR1 and CDR2: MGHRA and YSYEKL. The CDR3 is 17 residues long. The V end lost 0 bases, the J end lost 5 bases, and 17 bases lay between the germline ends. The CDR3 region has the DNA TGCGCCAGCAGCCAAGAAGGTGGTCCGGGGGGGTATCAGCCCCAGCATTTT. Translated: CASSQEGGPGGYQPQHF.

The V and J genes are TRBV9 and TRBJ2-1; D unresolved. V shed 1 base and J shed 3 bases, with 8 bases lying between them. The germline V gene encodes CDR1 SGDLS and CDR2 YYNGEE. This CDR3 is built from 14 residues. CDR3 nucleotides: TGTGCCAGCAGCGTACTCAACAACTACAATGAGCAGTTCTTC. Its translation: CASSVLNNYNEQFF.

The chain employs TRBV9 and TRBJ2-2, with D tentatively TRBD2 (6 bases). The V end was cut by 0 bases, the J end by 4 bases, with 13 bases between. The CDR3 runs to 16 residues. The germline V gene encodes CDR1 SGDLS and CDR2 YYNGEE. The CDR3 region has the DNA TGTGCCAGCAGCGTAGGGTTTCTAGCGAGCACCGGGGAGCTGTTTTTT. Translated: CASSVGFLASTGELFF. Complete variable domain (other parts from reference TRBV9 and TRBJ2-2): DSGVTQTPKHLITATGQRVTLRCSPRSGDLSVYWYQQSLDQGLQFLIQYYNGEERAKGNILERFSAQQFPDLHSELNLSSLELGDSALYFCASSVGFLASTGELFFGEGSRLTVL.

V usage is TRBV27 and J usage is TRBJ2-1; 12 positions agree with TRBD2. The V and J ends lost 5 bases and 8 bases, in that order; junction bases with no gene match: 7. CDR3 size: 15 residues. Germline CDR1 reads MNHEY; CDR2 reads SMNVEV (reference sequence). CDR3 loop: CASSPRTSGTDEQFF. DNA for the CDR3: TGTGCCAGCAGTCCTAGGACTAGCGGGACTGATGAGCAGTTCTTC.

This clone was observed a handful of times. The chain combines TRBV18 with TRBJ1-2, with no clear D. The CDR3 contains 15 residues. Germline V gives CDR1 KGHSH, CDR2 LQKENI. Trimming took 0 bases from V and 3 from J, leaving 11 bases between them. The CDR3 DNA follows: TGTGCCAGCTCACCACCGGGCGCCCATGACTATGGCTACACCTTC. Translation: CASSPPGAHDYGYTF. The full variable domain, with the rest looked up from reference TRBV18 and TRBJ1-2, is NAGVMQNPRHLVRRRGQEARLRCSPMKGHSHVYWYRQLPEEGLKFMVYLQKENIIDESGMPKERFSAEFPKEGPSILRIQQVVRGDSAAYFCASSPPGAHDYGYTFGSGTRLTVV.

V is TRBV7-3 and J is TRBJ2-3; D is unclear. Germline V CDR1 and CDR2: SGHTA, FQGTGA. CDR3 length: 12 residues. V was pared by 5 bases and J by 2 bases, with 5 bases between. The CDR3 loop reads CASSPNTDTQYF. DNA of the CDR3: TGTGCCAGCAGCCCCAACACAGATACGCAGTATTTT.

This clone was seen a few times. V and J are TRBV6-5 and TRBJ2-7, with a weak D call TRBD2 (5 bases). V was pared by 6 bases and J by 4 bases, with 13 bases between. Germline V gene lookup returns CDR1 MNHEY and CDR2 SVGAGI. The CDR3 has 13 residues. The CDR3 region has the DNA TGTGCCAGCAGGGACGGGAATGTATACGAGCAGTACTTC. Its translation: CASRDGNVYEQYF.

The CDR3 loop is CASSYAAGGAGELFF. The CDR3 DNA reads as TGTGCCAGCAGTTACGCAGCGGGAGGGGCCGGGGAGCTGTTTTTT. V gene TRBV6-6 combines with J gene TRBJ2-2; TRBD2 matches at 10 bases. Trimming at V came to 2 bases and at J to 6 bases, leaving 3 bases not matched to a gene. Germline V gene sequence: CDR1 MNHNY, CDR2 SVGAGI (reference sequence). The CDR3 totals 15 residues.

V and J are TRBV19 and TRBJ2-5; TRBD1 might be the D (6 bases). Germline V gives CDR1 LNHDA, CDR2 SQIVND (reference sequence). The CDR3 runs to 15 residues. The germline V and J ends were trimmed by 4 bases and 2 bases, with 14 bases remaining between them. The CDR3 DNA reads as TGTGCCAGTAGTAAGGGCCCAGGGGAACAAGAGACCCAGTACTTC. This encodes CASSKGPGEQETQYF.

The chain uses TRBV27 and TRBJ2-7, with 10 bases that match TRBD2. The CDR3 contains 15 residues. Looked up from germline, CDR1 is MNHEY and CDR2 is SMNVEV (reference sequence). Losses at the gene ends were 4 bases for V and 0 bases for J; bases not matched to a gene: 3. The CDR3 sequence is CASSWGLASSYEQYF. DNA of the CDR3: TGTGCCAGCAGTTGGGGACTAGCGAGCTCCTACGAGCAGTACTTC.

V usage is TRBV7-2 and J usage is TRBJ1-2; a possible D gene is TRBD1 (6 bases). The CDR3 loop spans 13 amino acids. Per the germline V gene, CDR1 is SGHTA and CDR2 is FQGNSA. V lost 4 bases and J lost 4, with 10 bases in between. CDR3: CASSSTGPYGYTF. The DNA for the CDR3 is TGTGCCAGCAGCTCTACAGGGCCCTATGGCTACACCTTC.

The rearrangement links TRBV5-1 to TRBJ2-5; 7 nucleotides line up with TRBD2. V gave up 5 bases and J gave up 2 bases; unmatched junction bases: 6. The length of the CDR3 is 14 residues. Per the germline V gene, CDR1 is SGHRS and CDR2 is YFSETQ. CDR3 coding DNA: TGCGCCAGCAGTTACGCAGCGGGGCAAGAGACCCAGTACTTC. This codes for CASSYAAGQETQYF.

Details on this clone: At one end, the junction sequence differs from germline, possibly due to a read error. V gene TRBV7-6 combines with J gene TRBJ1-4, with D tentatively TRBD1 (6 bases). This CDR3 has 14 amino acids. CDR1 is SGHVS, CDR2 FNYEAQ, per germline. CDR3 nucleotide sequence: TGTGCCAGCAGCTTAGCGGGGGCTAAGGAAAAACTGTTTTTT. It encodes CASSLAGAKEKLFF.

The V call is TRBV27, the J call TRBJ2-7; D is perhaps TRBD2 (6 bases). The germline V gene has CDR1 MNHEY and CDR2 SMNVEV (reference sequence). The germline V and J ends were trimmed by 6 bases and 0 bases, with 9 bases remaining between them. This CDR3 region has 13 residues. The CDR3 region has the DNA TGTGCCAGCAGCCGGGACTTCTCCTACGAGCAGTACTTC. Protein sequence: CASSRDFSYEQYF.

This clone showed up just a few times. The chain uses TRBV27 and TRBJ2-1, with TRBD2 identical over 14 bases. CDR3 length: 17 amino acids. Germline trimming cut 4 bases from V and 7 bases from J; bases unmatched to any gene: 9. Germline V gives CDR1 MNHEY, CDR2 SMNVEV (reference sequence). The CDR3 DNA is TGTGCCAGCAGTTCCTCTACCGGGACTAGCGGGAGAAATGAGCAGTTCTTC. It yields the protein CASSSSTGTSGRNEQFF.

This clone was seen just once. This sequence joins TRBV19 and TRBJ1-1; D possibly corresponds to TRBD1 (6 bases). The ends were cut back, 4 bases at V and 0 bases at J, with 12 bases in the middle. CDR3 length: 15 amino acids. From germline, CDR1 is LNHDA and CDR2 SQIVND (reference sequence). The CDR3 DNA follows: TGTGCCAGTAGTAGGCAGGGGACGTTGAACACTGAAGCTTTCTTT. Protein sequence: CASSRQGTLNTEAFF.

The chain couples TRBV15 to TRBJ2-7; D gene unclear. The CDR3 spans 14 residues. The germline CDR1 and CDR2 sequences are LNHNV and YYDKDF (reference sequence). The V and J ends lost 1 base and 6 bases respectively, with 13 bases between them. CDR3 in amino acids: CATSRGSARSEQYF. In DNA, the CDR3 is TGTGCCACCAGCAGAGGCAGCGCCCGGTCCGAGCAGTACTTC.